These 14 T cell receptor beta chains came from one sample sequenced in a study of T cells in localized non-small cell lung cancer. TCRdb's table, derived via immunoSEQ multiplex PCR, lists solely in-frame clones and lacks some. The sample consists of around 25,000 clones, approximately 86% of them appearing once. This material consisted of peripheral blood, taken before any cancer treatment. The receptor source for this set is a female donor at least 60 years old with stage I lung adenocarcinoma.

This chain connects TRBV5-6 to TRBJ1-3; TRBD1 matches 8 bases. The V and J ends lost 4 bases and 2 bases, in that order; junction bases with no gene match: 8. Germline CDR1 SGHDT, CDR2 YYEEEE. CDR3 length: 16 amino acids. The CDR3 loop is CASSLRDRNPGNTIYF. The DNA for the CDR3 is TGTGCCAGCAGCCTCCGGGACAGGAACCCTGGAAACACCATATATTTT.

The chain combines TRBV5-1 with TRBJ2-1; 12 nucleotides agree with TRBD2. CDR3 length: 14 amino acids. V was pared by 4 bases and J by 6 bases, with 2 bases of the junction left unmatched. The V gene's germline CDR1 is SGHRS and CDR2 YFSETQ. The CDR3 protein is CASSPTSGSNEQFF. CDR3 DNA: TGCGCCAGCAGCCCGACTAGCGGGAGCAATGAGCAGTTCTTC.

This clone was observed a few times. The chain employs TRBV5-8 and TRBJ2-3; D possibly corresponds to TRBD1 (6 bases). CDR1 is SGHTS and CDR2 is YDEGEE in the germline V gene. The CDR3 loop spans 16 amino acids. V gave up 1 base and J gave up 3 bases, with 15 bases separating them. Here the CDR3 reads CASSLWARGWTDTQYF. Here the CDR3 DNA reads TGTGCCAGCAGCTTGTGGGCCAGGGGTTGGACAGATACGCAGTATTTT. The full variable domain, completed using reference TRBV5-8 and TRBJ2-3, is EAGVTQSPTHLIKTRGQQATLRCSPISGHTSVYWYQQALGLGLQFLLWYDEGEERNRGNFPPRFSGRQFPNYSSELNVNALELEDSALYLCASSLWARGWTDTQYFGPGTRLTVL.

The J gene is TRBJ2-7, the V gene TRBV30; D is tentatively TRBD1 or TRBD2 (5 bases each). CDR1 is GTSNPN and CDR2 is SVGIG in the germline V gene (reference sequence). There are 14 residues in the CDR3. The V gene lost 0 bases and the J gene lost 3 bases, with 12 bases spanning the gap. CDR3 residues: CAWSVGTAIYEQYF. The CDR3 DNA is TGTGCCTGGAGTGTAGGGACCGCCATCTACGAGCAGTACTTC.

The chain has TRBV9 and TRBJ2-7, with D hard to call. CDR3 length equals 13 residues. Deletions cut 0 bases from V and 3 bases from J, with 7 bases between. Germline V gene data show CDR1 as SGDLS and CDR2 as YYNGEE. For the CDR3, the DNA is TGTGCCAGCAGCGTAGAGACTGGCTACGAGCAGTACTTC. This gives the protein CASSVETGYEQYF.

The CDR3 coding sequence is TGTGCCAGCAGCTTGACAGGTAGCACAGATACGCAGTATTTT. It specifies CASSLTGSTDTQYF. The gene calls are TRBV11-3 and TRBJ2-3; D is perhaps TRBD1 (6 bases). Trimming removed 3 bases at V and 0 bases at J, with 7 bases between. Per germline, CDR1 SGHNT and CDR2 YENEEA. The CDR3 extends over 14 amino acids.

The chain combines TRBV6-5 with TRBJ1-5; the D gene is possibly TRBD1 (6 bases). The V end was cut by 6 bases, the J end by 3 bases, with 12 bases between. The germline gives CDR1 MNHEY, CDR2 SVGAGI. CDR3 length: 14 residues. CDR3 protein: CASSGTLANQPQHF. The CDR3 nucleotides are TGTGCCAGCAGCGGGACATTGGCCAATCAGCCCCAGCATTTT.

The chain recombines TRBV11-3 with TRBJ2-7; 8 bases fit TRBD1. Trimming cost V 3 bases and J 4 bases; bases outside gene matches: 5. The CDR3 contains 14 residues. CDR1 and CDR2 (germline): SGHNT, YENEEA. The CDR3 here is CASSLRTGRYEQYF. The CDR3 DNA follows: TGTGCCAGCAGCTTGAGGACAGGGAGGTACGAGCAGTACTTC.

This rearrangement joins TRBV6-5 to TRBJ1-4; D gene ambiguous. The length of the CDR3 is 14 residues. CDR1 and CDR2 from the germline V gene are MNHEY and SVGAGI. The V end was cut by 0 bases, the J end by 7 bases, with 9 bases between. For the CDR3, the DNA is TGTGCCAGCAGTTACTCAGGGAATGGTGAAAAACTGTTTTTT. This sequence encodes CASSYSGNGEKLFF.

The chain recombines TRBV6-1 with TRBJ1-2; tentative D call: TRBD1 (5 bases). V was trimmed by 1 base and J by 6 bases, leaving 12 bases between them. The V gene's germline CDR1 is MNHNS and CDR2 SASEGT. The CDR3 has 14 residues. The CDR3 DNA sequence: TGTGCCAGCAGTGAAGGTCGAGGGGTTAATGGCTACACCTTC. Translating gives CASSEGRGVNGYTF.

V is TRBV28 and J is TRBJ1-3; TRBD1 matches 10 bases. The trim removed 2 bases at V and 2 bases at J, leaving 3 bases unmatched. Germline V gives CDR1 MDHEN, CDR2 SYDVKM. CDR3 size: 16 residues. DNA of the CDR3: TGTGCCAGCAGTTTAGGCGGACAGGGGGCTGGAAACACCATATATTTT. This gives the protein CASSLGGQGAGNTIYF.

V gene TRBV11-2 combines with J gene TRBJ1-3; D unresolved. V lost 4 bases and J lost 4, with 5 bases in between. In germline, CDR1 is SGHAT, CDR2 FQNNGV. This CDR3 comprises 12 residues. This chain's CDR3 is CASSSEGNTIYF. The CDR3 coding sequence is TGTGCCAGCAGCTCCGAGGGAAACACCATATATTTT.

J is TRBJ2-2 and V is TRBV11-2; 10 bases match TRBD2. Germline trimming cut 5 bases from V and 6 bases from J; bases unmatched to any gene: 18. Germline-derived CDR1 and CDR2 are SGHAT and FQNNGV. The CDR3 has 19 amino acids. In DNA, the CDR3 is TGTGCCAGCAGCACCCGTGGGCTAGCGGGAGACCCGGGGGCCGGGGAGCTGTTTTTT. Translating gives CASSTRGLAGDPGAGELFF.

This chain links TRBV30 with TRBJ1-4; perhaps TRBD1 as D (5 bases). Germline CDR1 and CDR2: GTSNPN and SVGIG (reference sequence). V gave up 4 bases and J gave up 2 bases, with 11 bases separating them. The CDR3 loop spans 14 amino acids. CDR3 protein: CAWTRRGTNEKLFF. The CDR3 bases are TGTGCCTGGACTAGGAGGGGCACTAATGAAAAACTGTTTTTT.